This entry describes one TCR beta chain. As to treatment: 15 to 20 received Ad26.COV2.S at low or high dose, single or two shots; a few received placebo; per-sample allocation not given. Sample collection was performed on day 63 after the first vaccine or placebo injection. The entry originates in a study of Ad26.COV2.S vaccination and SARS-CoV-2 variants. Trimming stripped 4 bases from V and 6 bases from J, with 14 bases between. Germline V gives CDR1 ENHRY, CDR2 SYGVKD. This CDR3 has 14 amino acids. The assay was immunoSEQ multiplex PCR, and TCRdb's table has in-frame clones only and misses some. Of roughly 400,000 clones listed, 90% were seen once; the top ten hold roughly 3.9%.

Material: peripheral blood, obtained in a trial of Ad26.COV2.S vaccine versus placebo. The rearrangement links TRBV10-3 to TRBJ2-3; no reliable D call. The sequence was collected from a person between 18 and 65 years old who received the Ad26.COV2.S COVID-19 vaccine or a placebo. The CDR3 DNA sequence: TGTGCCATCAGTGGCACTACCGCGGCGGATACGCAGTATTTT. It encodes CAISGTTAADTQYF.